The 7 T cell receptor beta chains reported below all come from one sample, sequenced in a study of response to subunit inactivated influenza vaccine (dated by TCRdb to 2016 to 2019). Preparation of the library involved RT-PCR. The sequencer was an Illumina HiSeq 2500. TCRdb reran the public reads through fastp at Q25 and MiXCR, keeping productive beta chains. Rows are combined by CDR3 protein, so each entry shows the most common genes and DNA. This sample is represented by 500,000 to 600,000 distinct CDR3 sequences; about 11% of them were singletons. The top ten clones comprise roughly 10% of the sample. The sample was PBMCs from blood, taken on the day of vaccination. The receptors were gathered from a middle-aged man who received an inactivated influenza vaccine. Donor details come from another sample of the same person, matched by shared clones.

V and J are TRBV28 and TRBJ2-7; TRBD2 matches 7 bases. The CDR3 has 16 amino acids. V lost 0 bases and J lost 0; bases outside the gene matches: 5. From germline, CDR1 is MDHEN and CDR2 SYDVKM. The CDR3 protein is CASSLWGEGGSYEQYF. The DNA of the CDR3 is TGTGCCAGCAGTTTATGGGGGGAGGGAGGCTCCTACGAGCAGTACTTC.

This clonotype appeared many times. V is TRBV7-9 and J is TRBJ2-1; weak D call: TRBD1 (6 bases). Trimming shortened V by 7 bases and J by 1 base, and 14 bases separated the two germline ends. The CDR3 has 15 amino acids. Germline V CDR1 and CDR2: SEHNR, FQNEAQ (reference sequence). The CDR3 protein is CASTRTAFSYNEQFF. The CDR3 bases are TGTGCCAGCACACGGACAGCCTTTTCCTACAATGAGCAGTTCTTC.

This clonotype has ten or more counts. This chain links TRBV12-3 or TRBV12-4 with TRBJ2-3, with D possibly TRBD2 on 5 matching bases. There are 14 residues in the CDR3. V lost 1 base and J 6 bases, leaving 11 bases between the germline ends. The CDR3: CASSLVETTDTQYF. DNA for the CDR3: TGTGCCAGCAGTTTAGTTGAGACTACGGATACGCAGTATTTT.

This clonotype was observed at least ten times. The chain uses TRBV12-3 or TRBV12-4 and TRBJ1-2; no clear D gene. V lost 5 bases to trimming and J lost 0 bases, with 16 bases between them. The CDR3 is made up of 16 amino acids. CDR3 coding DNA: TGTGCCAGCAGTAGGGAGCCGTCCTACTCTAACTATGGCTACACCTTC. Encoded protein: CASSREPSYSNYGYTF.

In its sample, this clonotype was seen a few times. The chain is built from TRBV4-2 and TRBJ2-7; D is uncertain. Per the germline V gene, CDR1 is LGHNA and CDR2 is YNFKEQ. The V end was cut by 5 bases, the J end by 4 bases, with 12 bases between. The CDR3 runs to 13 residues. Written as DNA, the CDR3 is TGTGCCAGCAGCGAGGATAAGCCTTACGAGCAGTACTTC. Encoded protein: CASSEDKPYEQYF.

The chain links TRBV9 to TRBJ2-5; 8 nucleotides line up with TRBD1. Looked up from germline, CDR1 is SGDLS and CDR2 is YYNGEE. V was clipped by 1 base and J by 2 bases; unmatched bases: 7. CDR3 length equals 16 residues. Written as DNA, the CDR3 is TGTGCCAGCAGCGTACCGATAACAGGGGGTCAAGAGACCCAGTACTTC. Encoded protein: CASSVPITGGQETQYF.

Ten or more counts support this clonotype. V usage is TRBV7-2 and J usage is TRBJ2-1; TRBD2 matches 12 bases. Germline V gives CDR1 SGHTA, CDR2 FQGNSA. The CDR3 has 17 amino acids. Germline trimming cut 5 bases from V and 2 bases from J; bases unmatched to any gene: 7. This chain's CDR3 is CASSAPGLAGPYNEQFF. The CDR3 DNA follows: TGTGCCAGCAGCGCCCCTGGACTAGCGGGACCCTACAATGAGCAGTTCTTC.